This TCR beta chain was captured in a study of shared clonotypes between healthy human individuals (dated by TCRdb to the early 2020s). Turning to the overall study: The cohort included three men and two women between 18 and 49 years of age. Per donor, three plates each were used for CD4 naive and CD4 memory, two for CD8 naive, and one for CD8 memory. To estimate repertoire size and how much clonotype sharing occurs between individuals, the study deeply sequenced the blood TCR repertoires of roughly 5 healthy adults. Libraries were prepared and TCR repertoires were sequenced by different laboratories using diverse techniques, in order to increase sequencing depth and limit assay-specific biases. Leukapheresis yielded between about 0.85 and 10 billion PBMCs per donor. Results the study describes overall, beyond this receptor: Rarefaction of sorted-subset datasets indicated incomplete sequencing despite the large sequencing depth. Sampling was restricted to blood, and TCR repertoires in tissue are likely to differ from TCR repertoires in blood. Based on pairwise subsampling, the degree of clonotype sharing among donors was expected to be affected by sequencing depth. The genetic and exposure-history diversity represented was limited by the small number of donors. Naive subsets generally had larger estimated clonotype richness than memory subsets. Across a few donors, around 5% of naive CD4, roughly 3.8% of naive CD8, roughly 2.2% of memory CD4, and 0.4% of memory CD8 clonotypes were shared. Compared with non-shared clonotypes, clonotypes shared by all four sorted-subset donors had higher generation probabilities.

This clone has just one count. It lacks a known antigen. Qualities for individual bases were not recorded, and no much larger clone is one base off. The donors were healthy, HIV-negative adults with no recently reported acute infections or vaccinations. Every donor was a Caucasian adult living in Nashville, Tennessee, USA. CD4+ T cells were enriched through magnetic negative selection, after which naive cells were positively selected on CD45RA and the remaining negative fraction served as the memory subset. Blood was obtained by leukapheresis, after which PBMCs were separated by Ficoll-Histopaque density gradient centrifugation and cryopreserved in liquid nitrogen vapor phase. Analytical flow cytometry was used to check the purity and quantity of every magnetically sorted T cell population. Genomic DNA was isolated from each sorted fraction and quantified by UV absorbance on a Nanodrop 2000c. TCR CDR3 regions were amplified from genomic DNA by multiplex PCR using the deep immunoSEQ assay. Genomic DNA extracted from each cell subset was distributed evenly over all wells of several immunoSEQ 96-well plates, and each plate served as one replicate. For sorted subsets, each replicate PCR was loaded with 200 ng genomic DNA, equivalent to 30,000 or so T cell genomes. Purified libraries were quantified with a Qubit 3.0 fluorometer, sized on a Bioanalyzer 2100, and re-quantified with the KAPA Library Quantification kit. A separate single-read 150-cycle Illumina NextSeq 550 flow cell was used to sequence each immunoSEQ 96-well plate. The paper's data handling went like this. Because the immunoSEQ output included only junctional sequences and no quality scores, the filtering could not be the same as the filtering used for full-length reads. Sequences were annotated with PyIR, a Python wrapper for IgBLAST v1.9, and V/J genes and CDR3 were assigned using IMGT germline references. Any read was removed if the V/J assignment was weak (E-value above 1e-6), the CDR3 was missing, or the read contained stop codons, out-of-frame junctions, or ambiguous translated residues. V3J clonotypes were defined by identical inferred V gene, J gene, and CDR3 amino acid sequence. Percentage overlap between repertoires was computed as shared unique clonotypes divided by the size of the smaller repertoire. Repertoire richness was assessed with RTK rarefaction, the Chao1 estimator, and Recon v2.1 estimates of unobserved clonotypes. For all TCRbeta clonotypes obtained by the gDNA method from a few donors, generation probabilities were computed with OLGA. TCRdb retrieved this table from immuneACCESS and kept in-frame rearrangements only. Not all clones are present; in checked studies, unresolved V genes account for under half, and no reason is known for the remainder. V, J and clone size were drawn from that table, and D and trimming were deduced from the DNA. This sample comprises more than 400,000 clones, about 96% of them detected only once. Approximately 0.06% of the sample goes to the ten largest clones.

Trimming removed 6 bases from V and 5 bases from J, leaving 18 bases between the germline ends. The CDR3 has 14 amino acids, counting the end cysteine and phenylalanine. Of all the DNA, just the CDR3 is kept, 42 bases in frame from base 1. CDR1 GTSNPN and CDR2 SVGIG are derived from the germline V gene (reference sequence). The V and J genes are TRBV30 and TRBJ2-3; TRBD2 is perhaps the D gene, given 5 matching bases. The sequenced material came from naive CD4+ T cells sorted from blood. The sample's cell subset or site label, in plain terms: CD45RA+ positively selected. This receptor was obtained from a woman aged 25-40 years in good health. The CDR3 region reads CACPMTRAGDTQYF. The sequenced DNA is TGTGCCTGCCCAATGACGAGGGCCGGAGATACGCAGTATTTT.